The rows below give T cell receptor beta chains drawn from one sample of a study of T cells in Graves' hyperthyroidism and ophthalmopathy. TCRdb re-derived calls from the multiplex PCR reads in MiXCR, one entry per CDR3 protein. The sample lists about 520,000 distinct CDR3 sequences; roughly 24% were seen once. Sequencing was done on a sample of blood. The receptors derive from a woman in her twenties or thirties with Graves' ophthalmopathy. Each CDR3 is given with its conserved first and last residue. The D gene is left open where the match is weak. Expanded clones are given a class, and other clones once, few, many or no size at all.

CDR3: CASSTNREETQYF; DNA: TGTGCCAGCAGTACTAACAGGGAAGAGACCCAGTACTTC; size: many; V: TRBV6-5; length: 13; D: -; J: TRBJ2-5
CDR3: CASIKKKGRHYEQYF; DNA: TGTGCCAGCATCAAAAAAAAGGGCAGGCACTACGAGCAGTACTTC; size: many; V: TRBV2; length: 15; D: -; J: TRBJ2-7
CDR3: CASSYNPGTGELFF; DNA: TGTGCCAGCAGTTATAACCCGGGTACCGGGGAGCTGTTTTTT; size: few; V: TRBV27; length: 14; D: -; J: TRBJ2-2
CDR3: CSAMGQGDDEQYF; DNA: TGCAGTGCCATGGGACAGGGGGACGACGAGCAGTACTTC; size: -; V: TRBV20-1; length: 13; D: TRBD1; J: TRBJ2-7
CDR3: CASRGTGMNYGYTF; DNA: TGTGCCAGCAGAGGGACAGGGATGAACTATGGCTACACCTTC; size: many; V: TRBV6-1; length: 14; D: TRBD1; J: TRBJ1-2
CDR3: CASSITGMYSNQPQHF; DNA: TGTGCCAGTAGTATAACTGGGATGTATAGCAATCAGCCCCAGCATTTT; size: many; V: TRBV19; length: 16; D: -; J: TRBJ1-5
CDR3: CASSNPALRGQYF; DNA: TGTGCCAGCAGTAATCCAGCCCTCCGGGGGCAGTACTTC; size: many; V: TRBV2; length: 13; D: -; J: TRBJ2-7
CDR3: CASSRRQTYEQYF; DNA: TGTGCCAGCAGCCGTAGACAGACTTACGAGCAGTACTTC; size: few; V: TRBV7-2; length: 13; D: -; J: TRBJ2-7
CDR3: CSAHRDSEETQYF; DNA: TGCAGCGCTCACCGGGACAGCGAAGAGACCCAGTACTTC; size: -; V: TRBV29-1; length: 13; D: TRBD1; J: TRBJ2-5
CDR3: CASSLKTIPSYEQYF; DNA: TGTGCCAGCAGTTTGAAAACAATCCCTTCCTACGAGCAGTACTTC; size: many; V: TRBV28; length: 15; D: -; J: TRBJ2-7
CDR3: CASSPLSRQGRNEQYF; DNA: TGTGCCAGCAGCCCTCTGTCTCGGCAGGGGAGGAACGAGCAGTACTTC; size: -; V: TRBV7-3; length: 16; D: -; J: TRBJ2-7
CDR3: CSARGGSPNYGYTF; DNA: TGCAGTGCTAGAGGGGGCAGCCCTAACTATGGCTACACCTTC; size: -; V: TRBV20-1; length: 14; D: -; J: TRBJ1-2
CDR3: CASSQDRGVWNEQFF; DNA: TGCGCCAGCAGCCAAGATAGGGGGGTGTGGAATGAGCAGTTCTTC; size: few; V: TRBV4-3; length: 15; D: -; J: TRBJ2-1
CDR3: CSVEGLAKNIQYF; DNA: TGCAGCGTTGAAGGCCTAGCCAAAAACATTCAGTACTTC; size: -; V: TRBV29-1; length: 13; D: -; J: TRBJ2-4
CDR3: CASTLRDGNTEAFF; DNA: TGTGCCAGCACCCTCCGGGACGGTAACACTGAAGCTTTCTTT; size: many; V: TRBV12-3/TRBV12-4; length: 14; D: -; J: TRBJ1-1
CDR3: CASRDRGIIQPQHF; DNA: TGTGCCAGCCGAGACAGGGGAATTATACAGCCCCAGCATTTT; size: many; V: TRBV19; length: 14; D: TRBD1; J: TRBJ1-5
CDR3: CASTPFWDSGSSNQPQHF; DNA: TGTGCCAGCACCCCCTTTTGGGACTCAGGGAGTAGCAATCAGCCCCAGCATTTT; size: -; V: TRBV28; length: 18; D: -; J: TRBJ1-5
CDR3: CASSYIGLAGETQYF; DNA: TGTGCCAGCAGCTACATAGGACTAGCAGGAGAGACCCAGTACTTC; size: many; V: TRBV5-4; length: 15; D: TRBD2; J: TRBJ2-5
CDR3: CASSDLRGFQETQYF; DNA: TGTGCCAGCAGTGATTTGAGGGGTTTTCAAGAGACCCAGTACTTC; size: -; V: TRBV6-1; length: 15; D: -; J: TRBJ2-5
CDR3: CASSARVSGNTIYF; DNA: TGTGCCAGCAGTGCCAGAGTCTCTGGAAACACCATATATTTT; size: few; V: TRBV2; length: 14; D: -; J: TRBJ1-3
CDR3: CASGLSRLLRYGYTF; DNA: TGTGCTAGTGGTTTGAGCAGGCTACTTAGGTATGGCTACACCTTC; size: -; V: TRBV12-5; length: 15; D: -; J: TRBJ1-2
CDR3: CSAGGAGNQPQHF; DNA: TGCAGCGCGGGGGGGGCGGGCAATCAGCCCCAGCATTTT; size: -; V: TRBV20-1; length: 13; D: -; J: TRBJ1-5